This is a list of T cell receptor beta chains from one sample in a study of blood T cell repertoires in COVID-19. The table came from immunoSEQ multiplex PCR; TCRdb's copy has only in-frame clones and leaves some out. This table holds roughly 440,000 clones, 70% to 90% found once. Sequencing was performed on peripheral blood. The receptor set was obtained from a woman aged 45-65 years with COVID-19, enrolled during active disease. CDR3s include the opening cysteine and the closing phenylalanine or tryptophan. D genes are given only for firm matches. Clone size, where shown, is once, few, many, or a class for clones that have expanded.

D: TRBD1; V: TRBV5-1; J: TRBJ1-6; size: once; CDR3: CASSPVAGGSSYNSPLHF; DNA: TGCGCCAGCAGCCCGGTGGCAGGGGGCAGTTCCTATAATTCACCCCTCCACTTT
D: .; V: TRBV11-2; J: TRBJ1-1; size: few; CDR3: CASTPRGTEAFF; DNA: TGTGCCAGCACCCCCAGGGGAACTGAAGCTTTCTTT
D: .; V: TRBV7-9; J: TRBJ2-1; size: .; CDR3: CASSGPSAGRSYNEQFF; DNA: TGTGCCAGCAGCGGTCCGAGCGCGGGCCGCTCCTACAATGAGCAGTTCTTC
D: .; V: TRBV6-5; J: TRBJ1-1; size: .; CDR3: CASSYQNRDPDEAFF; DNA: TGTGCCAGCAGTTACCAGAACAGGGACCCGGATGAAGCTTTCTTT
D: .; V: TRBV3-1/TRBV3-2; J: TRBJ2-2; size: few; CDR3: CASSQGLANTGELFF; DNA: TGTGCCAGCAGCCAGGGACTGGCGAACACCGGGGAGCTGTTTTTT
D: TRBD1; V: TRBV5-1; J: TRBJ2-7; size: .; CDR3: CASSLDRGSPYEQYF; DNA: TGCGCCAGCAGCTTGGACAGGGGATCGCCCTACGAGCAGTACTTC
D: TRBD2; V: TRBV11-2; J: TRBJ2-7; size: few; CDR3: CASSLAGGGTYEQYF; DNA: TGTGCCAGCAGCTTAGCGGGCGGGGGGACCTACGAGCAGTACTTC
D: .; V: TRBV15; J: TRBJ2-5; size: .; CDR3: CATSGGLQETQYF; DNA: TGTGCCACCAGCGGGGGACTCCAAGAGACCCAGTACTTC
D: TRBD1; V: TRBV18; J: TRBJ1-5; size: once; CDR3: CASSSTGSSYQPQHF; DNA: TGTGCCAGCTCCTCGACAGGGTCCTCATATCAGCCCCAGCATTTT
D: TRBD1; V: TRBV12-3/TRBV12-4; J: TRBJ1-3; size: .; CDR3: CASSDRGGNTIYF; DNA: TGTGCCAGCAGCGACAGGGGAGGAAACACCATATATTTT
D: TRBD1; V: TRBV19; J: TRBJ2-3; size: .; CDR3: CASSVDRGSTDTQYF; DNA: TGTGCCAGTAGTGTGGACAGGGGGAGCACAGATACGCAGTATTTT
D: .; V: TRBV21-1; J: TRBJ2-7; size: .; CDR3: CASSDVLCLYNEQYF; DNA: TGTGCCAGCAGTGATGTACTATGCTTATATAACGAGCAGTACTTC
D: TRBD1; V: TRBV4-1; J: TRBJ1-2; size: .; CDR3: CASSQDTQRGHNYGYTF; DNA: TGCGCCAGCAGCCAAGATACCCAGAGGGGGCATAACTATGGCTACACCTTC
D: .; V: TRBV5-6; J: TRBJ1-5; size: .; CDR3: CASSLGVQRSNQPQHF; DNA: TGTGCCAGCAGCTTAGGTGTACAGAGAAGCAATCAGCCCCAGCATTTT
D: TRBD1; V: TRBV4-2; J: TRBJ1-2; size: once; CDR3: CASSQDGTGGRGYTF; DNA: TGTGCCAGCAGCCAAGATGGGACAGGGGGCCGAGGCTACACCTTC
D: TRBD2; V: TRBV20-1; J: TRBJ2-1; size: once; CDR3: CSATAGGRQFF; DNA: TGCAGTGCTACAGCGGGGGGGAGGCAGTTCTTC
D: .; V: TRBV18; J: TRBJ1-1; size: .; CDR3: CASSPSRAKGYVGPNTEAFF; DNA: TGTGCCAGCTCACCTTCCAGGGCCAAGGGATATGTAGGCCCGAACACTGAAGCTTTCTTT
D: TRBD1; V: TRBV10-1; J: TRBJ1-1; size: .; CDR3: CASSAGTGRYTEAFF; DNA: TGCGCCAGCAGTGCCGGGACAGGGAGATACACTGAAGCTTTCTTT
D: TRBD2; V: TRBV6-1; J: TRBJ2-3; size: .; CDR3: CASSEEVLLAGGDTQYF; DNA: TGTGCCAGCAGTGAAGAAGTTCTGCTAGCGGGGGGAGATACGCAGTATTTT
D: .; V: TRBV5-6; J: TRBJ1-6; size: .; CDR3: CASSLVSQANNSPLHF; DNA: TGTGCCAGCAGCTTGGTTTCGCAGGCGAATAATTCACCCCTCCACTTT
D: TRBD2; V: TRBV5-1; J: TRBJ2-3; size: .; CDR3: CASSLLLAGGRGTDTQYF; DNA: TGCGCCAGCAGCTTGTTGCTAGCGGGGGGCCGAGGCACAGATACGCAGTATTTT
D: .; V: TRBV29-1; J: TRBJ1-1; size: .; CDR3: CSVGSGRMNTEAFF; DNA: TGCAGCGTGGGGTCGGGAAGAATGAACACTGAAGCTTTCTTT
D: TRBD1; V: TRBV7-9; J: TRBJ1-2; size: .; CDR3: CASSSGQGFNYGYTF; DNA: TGTGCCAGCAGTTCTGGACAGGGCTTTAACTATGGCTACACCTTC
D: TRBD2; V: TRBV9; J: TRBJ2-5; size: .; CDR3: CASSVGSGGAWETQYF; DNA: TGTGCCAGCAGCGTAGGTAGCGGGGGGGCCTGGGAGACCCAGTACTTC
D: TRBD1; V: TRBV7-2; J: TRBJ1-5; size: .; CDR3: CASGRQGGNQPQHF; DNA: TGTGCCAGCGGCAGACAGGGAGGTAATCAGCCCCAGCATTTT
D: .; V: TRBV4-1; J: TRBJ1-2; size: .; CDR3: CASSQDLRGYTF; DNA: TGCGCCAGCAGCCAAGATCTTCGGGGCTACACCTTC
D: .; V: TRBV5-1; J: TRBJ1-3; size: .; CDR3: CASSLRESGNTIYF; DNA: TGCGCCAGCAGCTTACGGGAATCTGGAAACACCATATATTTT
D: .; V: TRBV30; J: TRBJ1-3; size: .; CDR3: CAWLQGSGIGNTIYF; DNA: TGTGCCTGGTTACAGGGAAGTGGGATAGGAAACACCATATATTTT
D: TRBD2; V: TRBV5-1; J: TRBJ2-3; size: .; CDR3: CATSGGRTDTQYF; DNA: TGCGCCACCTCGGGGGGGCGAACAGATACGCAGTATTTT
D: .; V: TRBV19; J: TRBJ2-2; size: .; CDR3: CASSISRLAGELFF; DNA: TGTGCCAGTAGTATAAGCAGACTCGCCGGGGAGCTGTTTTTT
D: .; V: TRBV9; J: TRBJ2-1; size: .; CDR3: CASSVAPLNEQFF; DNA: TGTGCCAGCAGCGTAGCTCCCCTTAATGAGCAGTTCTTC
D: .; V: TRBV12-3/TRBV12-4; J: TRBJ2-1; size: .; CDR3: CASSLGRGEQFF; DNA: TGTGCCAGCAGTTTAGGACGGGGTGAGCAGTTCTTC
D: .; V: TRBV6-6; J: TRBJ2-7; size: .; CDR3: CASSEGAYYEQYF; DNA: TGTGCCAGCAGCGAGGGAGCTTACTACGAGCAGTACTTC
D: .; V: TRBV11-2; J: TRBJ1-4; size: .; CDR3: CASSTPRGFREKLFF; DNA: TGTGCCAGCAGCACCCCTCGGGGGTTTAGGGAAAAACTGTTTTTT
D: .; V: TRBV6-5; J: TRBJ1-4; size: .; CDR3: CASSYSTVGEKLFF; DNA: TGTGCCAGCAGTTACTCGACAGTAGGGGAAAAACTGTTTTTT
D: TRBD1; V: TRBV7-6; J: TRBJ1-3; size: .; CDR3: CASSLLQGSGNTIYF; DNA: TGTGCCAGCAGCTTATTACAGGGGTCTGGAAACACCATATATTTT
D: .; V: TRBV9; J: TRBJ2-6; size: few; CDR3: CASKGATSGANVLTF; DNA: TGTGCCAGCAAAGGGGCGACCTCTGGGGCCAACGTCCTGACTTTC
D: .; V: TRBV30; J: TRBJ2-3; size: .; CDR3: CAWSVHSTDTQYF; DNA: TGTGCCTGGAGTGTACACAGCACAGATACGCAGTATTTT
D: .; V: TRBV13; J: TRBJ1-1; size: .; CDR3: CASSFVLVGDMNTEAFF; DNA: TGTGCCAGCAGCTTTGTGTTGGTGGGCGATATGAACACTGAAGCTTTCTTT
D: TRBD2; V: TRBV9; J: TRBJ2-7; size: .; CDR3: CASSVEPGLAGYEQYF; DNA: TGTGCCAGCAGCGTAGAGCCGGGACTAGCTGGCTACGAGCAGTACTTC
D: .; V: TRBV11-2; J: TRBJ1-2; size: .; CDR3: CASSPIGGKDYGYTF; DNA: TGTGCCAGCAGCCCTATAGGGGGAAAGGACTATGGCTACACCTTC
D: TRBD2; V: TRBV19; J: TRBJ2-3; size: .; CDR3: CASSIDPQPAGGFTDTQYF; DNA: TGTGCCAGTAGTATAGATCCCCAGCCCGCGGGGGGCTTCACAGATACGCAGTATTTT